Listed below are T cell receptor beta chains from one sample, sequenced in a study of shared clonotypes between healthy human individuals. Clones were sequenced by immunoSEQ multiplex PCR, and TCRdb holds only the in-frame ones, with some missing. This table holds approximately 720,000 clones, approximately 90% found once. The sample was naive CD8+ T cells sorted from blood. The origin of the receptors is a man aged 25-40 years in good health. Each CDR3 is given with its conserved first and last residue. Fields, in order: V gene, J gene, clone size, D gene, CDR3 protein, CDR3 DNA. The D gene is left open where the match is weak. Where a row states a size, it is once, few, many or the class of an expanded clone; other rows omit it.

v_call: TRBV7-3
j_call: TRBJ2-2
clone_size: -
d_call: -
cdr3_aa: CASSLYGSSGELFF
cdr3_nt: TGTGCCAGCAGCTTATACGGGAGCTCCGGGGAGCTGTTTTTT

v_call: TRBV7-6
j_call: TRBJ2-1
clone_size: -
d_call: TRBD1
cdr3_aa: CASRRWGQSYNEQFF
cdr3_nt: TGTGCCAGCAGGAGGTGGGGACAGTCCTACAATGAGCAGTTCTTC

v_call: TRBV7-9
j_call: TRBJ2-1
clone_size: -
d_call: -
cdr3_aa: CASSFLRPEQFF
cdr3_nt: TGTGCCAGCAGCTTTTTAAGACCTGAGCAGTTCTTC

v_call: TRBV11-2
j_call: TRBJ2-1
clone_size: -
d_call: -
cdr3_aa: CASRRGGGSYNEQFF
cdr3_nt: TGTGCCAGCAGAAGGGGCGGCGGATCCTACAATGAGCAGTTCTTC

v_call: TRBV27
j_call: TRBJ2-3
clone_size: -
d_call: -
cdr3_aa: CASSTYTDTQYF
cdr3_nt: TGTGCCAGCAGCACTTACACAGATACGCAGTATTTT

v_call: TRBV2
j_call: TRBJ1-2
clone_size: -
d_call: TRBD1
cdr3_aa: CASGTGRYGYTF
cdr3_nt: TGTGCCAGTGGGACAGGGAGATATGGCTACACCTTC

v_call: TRBV4-1
j_call: TRBJ2-7
clone_size: -
d_call: -
cdr3_aa: CASSQDYLEQYF
cdr3_nt: TGCGCCAGCAGCCAAGATTATCTCGAGCAGTACTTC

v_call: TRBV7-9
j_call: TRBJ1-2
clone_size: -
d_call: -
cdr3_aa: CASSLSTTGQAEGYTF
cdr3_nt: TGTGCCAGCAGCTTATCCACCACAGGGCAAGCGGAAGGCTACACCTTC

v_call: TRBV2
j_call: TRBJ1-1
clone_size: once
d_call: -
cdr3_aa: CASSEGQGVDEAFF
cdr3_nt: TGTGCCAGCAGTGAGGGTCAGGGTGTCGATGAAGCTTTCTTT

v_call: TRBV27
j_call: TRBJ1-2
clone_size: -
d_call: -
cdr3_aa: CASSPGGPFYGYTF
cdr3_nt: TGTGCCAGCAGTCCCGGCGGGCCTTTCTATGGCTACACCTTC

v_call: TRBV27
j_call: TRBJ2-2
clone_size: -
d_call: TRBD2
cdr3_aa: CASTRSLAGLNTGELFF
cdr3_nt: TGTGCCAGCACCCGATCCTTAGCGGGACTTAACACCGGGGAGCTGTTTTTT

v_call: TRBV7-8
j_call: TRBJ2-7
clone_size: -
d_call: TRBD1
cdr3_aa: CASSSPGQGSGEQYF
cdr3_nt: TGTGCCAGCAGCTCCCCGGGACAGGGGTCTGGCGAGCAGTACTTC

v_call: TRBV5-1
j_call: TRBJ2-1
clone_size: -
d_call: TRBD1
cdr3_aa: CASSTVPGQGPYNEQFF
cdr3_nt: TGCGCCAGCAGCACCGTCCCGGGACAGGGTCCGTACAATGAGCAGTTCTTC

v_call: TRBV25-1
j_call: TRBJ2-7
clone_size: -
d_call: TRBD2
cdr3_aa: CASSTGTSGEQYF
cdr3_nt: TGTGCCAGCAGTACCGGGACTAGCGGCGAGCAGTACTTC

v_call: TRBV11-2
j_call: TRBJ2-7
clone_size: -
d_call: -
cdr3_aa: CASSLVPGTYEQYF
cdr3_nt: TGTGCCAGCAGCTTAGTACCGGGGACCTACGAGCAGTACTTC

v_call: TRBV19
j_call: TRBJ2-1
clone_size: -
d_call: TRBD2
cdr3_aa: CASSPSSGNNEQFF
cdr3_nt: TGTGCCAGTAGTCCGAGCAGCGGGAATAATGAGCAGTTCTTC

v_call: TRBV27
j_call: TRBJ1-5
clone_size: -
d_call: TRBD1
cdr3_aa: CASSPGQGNQPQHF
cdr3_nt: TGTGCCAGCAGCCCTGGACAGGGGAATCAGCCCCAGCATTTT

v_call: TRBV5-4
j_call: TRBJ2-7
clone_size: -
d_call: TRBD1
cdr3_aa: CASSLWTGADVVQYF
cdr3_nt: TGTGCCAGCAGCCTCTGGACAGGGGCCGACGTTGTGCAGTACTTC

v_call: TRBV27
j_call: TRBJ2-2
clone_size: -
d_call: TRBD1
cdr3_aa: CASSRHPDRPGAGELFF
cdr3_nt: TGTGCCAGCAGTCGACACCCGGACAGGCCTGGGGCCGGGGAGCTGTTTTTT

v_call: TRBV27
j_call: TRBJ2-1
clone_size: -
d_call: -
cdr3_aa: CASSADSPVPLNEQFF
cdr3_nt: TGTGCCAGCAGTGCAGACTCGCCAGTGCCCCTCAATGAGCAGTTCTTC

v_call: TRBV11-2
j_call: TRBJ2-5
clone_size: few
d_call: TRBD1
cdr3_aa: CASSQDRGRETQYF
cdr3_nt: TGTGCCAGCAGCCAGGACAGGGGGCGGGAGACCCAGTACTTC

v_call: TRBV5-6
j_call: TRBJ2-7
clone_size: -
d_call: -
cdr3_aa: CASSLNGRRSYEQYF
cdr3_nt: TGTGCCAGCAGCTTGAATGGCAGGAGATCCTACGAGCAGTACTTC

v_call: TRBV27
j_call: TRBJ1-4
clone_size: once
d_call: -
cdr3_aa: CASSFLGGRGGEKLFF
cdr3_nt: TGTGCCAGCAGTTTCCTCGGGGGGAGGGGAGGTGAAAAACTGTTTTTT

v_call: TRBV7-9
j_call: TRBJ2-2
clone_size: -
d_call: TRBD1
cdr3_aa: CASSLFGTVETGELFF
cdr3_nt: TGTGCCAGCAGCTTATTTGGGACAGTGGAGACCGGGGAGCTGTTTTTT

v_call: TRBV9
j_call: TRBJ2-1
clone_size: -
d_call: TRBD2
cdr3_aa: CASSPGRTSGNGFYNEQFF
cdr3_nt: TGTGCCAGCAGCCCAGGGCGGACTAGCGGGAATGGGTTCTACAATGAGCAGTTCTTC

v_call: TRBV9
j_call: TRBJ2-3
clone_size: -
d_call: -
cdr3_aa: CASSVAIAEPTDTQYF
cdr3_nt: TGTGCCAGCAGCGTAGCCATAGCGGAGCCCACAGATACGCAGTATTTT

v_call: TRBV20-1
j_call: TRBJ2-1
clone_size: -
d_call: -
cdr3_aa: CSATPPNEQFF
cdr3_nt: TGCAGTGCTACCCCACCGAATGAGCAGTTCTTC

v_call: TRBV5-1
j_call: TRBJ1-1
clone_size: -
d_call: -
cdr3_aa: CASTSGGPNTEAFF
cdr3_nt: TGCGCCAGCACCTCGGGGGGGCCGAACACTGAAGCTTTCTTT

v_call: TRBV15
j_call: TRBJ2-3
clone_size: once
d_call: TRBD2
cdr3_aa: CATSRKREGVTDTQYF
cdr3_nt: TGTGCCACCAGCAGAAAGCGGGAGGGTGTCACAGATACGCAGTATTTT

v_call: TRBV7-6
j_call: TRBJ2-7
clone_size: -
d_call: TRBD1
cdr3_aa: CASSPKVGTGVYEQYF
cdr3_nt: TGTGCCAGCAGCCCCAAGGTAGGGACAGGGGTCTACGAGCAGTACTTC

v_call: TRBV5-6
j_call: TRBJ2-3
clone_size: -
d_call: TRBD1
cdr3_aa: CASSLGTGRSHTDTQYF
cdr3_nt: TGTGCCAGCAGCTTAGGGACAGGGAGATCACACACAGATACGCAGTATTTT

v_call: TRBV7-6
j_call: TRBJ2-1
clone_size: -
d_call: -
cdr3_aa: CASSLVLPPNEQFF
cdr3_nt: TGTGCCAGCAGCTTAGTTTTACCACCCAATGAGCAGTTCTTC

v_call: TRBV28
j_call: TRBJ1-4
clone_size: once
d_call: TRBD1
cdr3_aa: CASSLPQGAGEKLFF
cdr3_nt: TGTGCCAGCAGTTTGCCCCAGGGGGCTGGAGAAAAACTGTTTTTT

v_call: TRBV9
j_call: TRBJ2-5
clone_size: once
d_call: -
cdr3_aa: CASSAGSETQYF
cdr3_nt: TGTGCCAGCAGCGCGGGGTCGGAGACCCAGTACTTC

v_call: TRBV11-2
j_call: TRBJ2-3
clone_size: -
d_call: TRBD2
cdr3_aa: CASSLEASGRFDTQYF
cdr3_nt: TGTGCCAGCAGCTTAGAGGCAAGCGGGAGGTTTGATACGCAGTATTTT

v_call: TRBV19
j_call: TRBJ2-1
clone_size: -
d_call: -
cdr3_aa: CASSTYRETYNEQFF
cdr3_nt: TGTGCCAGTAGTACATACAGGGAGACCTACAATGAGCAGTTCTTC

v_call: TRBV7-9
j_call: TRBJ1-1
clone_size: -
d_call: TRBD1
cdr3_aa: CASSLLPDRQGEAFF
cdr3_nt: TGTGCCAGCAGCTTGTTACCTGACCGACAGGGAGAAGCTTTCTTT

v_call: TRBV7-3
j_call: TRBJ2-2
clone_size: -
d_call: -
cdr3_aa: CAAGDQNTGELFF
cdr3_nt: TGTGCCGCTGGGGACCAGAACACCGGGGAGCTGTTTTTT

v_call: TRBV4-3
j_call: TRBJ1-4
clone_size: -
d_call: -
cdr3_aa: CASSHDRGGEKLFF
cdr3_nt: TGCGCCAGCAGCCACGATCGGGGCGGGGAAAAACTGTTTTTT

v_call: TRBV7-8
j_call: TRBJ2-1
clone_size: few
d_call: TRBD2
cdr3_aa: CASSLEGRGYWHNEQFF
cdr3_nt: TGTGCCAGCAGCTTAGAGGGGCGGGGGTACTGGCACAATGAGCAGTTCTTC

v_call: TRBV27
j_call: TRBJ2-1
clone_size: -
d_call: -
cdr3_aa: CASSTSTGTRDNEQFF
cdr3_nt: TGTGCCAGCAGTACTAGCACCGGGACAAGGGACAATGAGCAGTTCTTC

v_call: TRBV28
j_call: TRBJ2-3
clone_size: -
d_call: -
cdr3_aa: CASSLSLITDTQYF
cdr3_nt: TGTGCCAGCAGTTTATCGCTGATCACAGATACGCAGTATTTT